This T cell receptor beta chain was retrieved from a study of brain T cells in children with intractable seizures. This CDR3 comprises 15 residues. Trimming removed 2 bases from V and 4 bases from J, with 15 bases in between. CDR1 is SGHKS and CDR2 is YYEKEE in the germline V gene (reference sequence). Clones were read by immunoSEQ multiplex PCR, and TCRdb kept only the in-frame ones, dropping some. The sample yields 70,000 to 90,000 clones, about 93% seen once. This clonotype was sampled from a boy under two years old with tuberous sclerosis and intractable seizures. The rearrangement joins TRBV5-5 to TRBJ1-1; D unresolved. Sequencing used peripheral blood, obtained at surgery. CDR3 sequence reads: CASSFTVNSGTEAFF. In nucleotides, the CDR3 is TGTGCCAGCAGCTTTACAGTGAACAGTGGCACTGAAGCTTTCTTT. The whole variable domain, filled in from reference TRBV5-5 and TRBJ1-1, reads DAGVTQSPTHLIKTRGQQVTLRCSPISGHKSVSWYQQVLGQGPQFIFQYYEKEERGRGNFPDRFSARQFPNYSSELNVNALLLGDSALYLCASSFTVNSGTEAFFGQGTRLTVV.